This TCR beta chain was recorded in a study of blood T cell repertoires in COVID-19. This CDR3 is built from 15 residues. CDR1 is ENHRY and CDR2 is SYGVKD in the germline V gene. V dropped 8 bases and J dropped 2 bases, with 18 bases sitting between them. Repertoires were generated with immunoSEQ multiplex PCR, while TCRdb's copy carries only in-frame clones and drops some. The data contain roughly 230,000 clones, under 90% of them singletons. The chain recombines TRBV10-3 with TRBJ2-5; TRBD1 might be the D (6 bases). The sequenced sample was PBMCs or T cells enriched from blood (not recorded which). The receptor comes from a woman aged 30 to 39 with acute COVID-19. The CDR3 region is CAIAGATGTQETQYF. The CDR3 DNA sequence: TGTGCCATCGCAGGGGCGACGGGGACGCAAGAGACCCAGTACTTC.